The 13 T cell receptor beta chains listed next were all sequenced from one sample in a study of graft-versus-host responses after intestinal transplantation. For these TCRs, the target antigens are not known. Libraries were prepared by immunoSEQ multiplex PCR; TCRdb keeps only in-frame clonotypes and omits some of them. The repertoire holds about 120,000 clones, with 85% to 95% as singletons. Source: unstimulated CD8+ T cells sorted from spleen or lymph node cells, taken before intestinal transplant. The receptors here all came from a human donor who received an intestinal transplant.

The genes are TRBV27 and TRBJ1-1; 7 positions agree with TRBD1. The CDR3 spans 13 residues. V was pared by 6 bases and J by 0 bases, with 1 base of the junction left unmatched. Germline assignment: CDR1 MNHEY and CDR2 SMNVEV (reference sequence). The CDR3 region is CASRRGLNTEAFF. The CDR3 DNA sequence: TGTGCCAGCAGGAGGGGGCTGAACACTGAAGCTTTCTTT.

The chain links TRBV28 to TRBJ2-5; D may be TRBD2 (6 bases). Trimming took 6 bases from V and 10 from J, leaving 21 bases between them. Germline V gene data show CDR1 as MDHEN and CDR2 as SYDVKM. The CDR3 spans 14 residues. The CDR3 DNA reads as TGTGCCAGCAGCCCTCGGCCGGGGGTGATGGACCAGTACTTC. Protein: CASSPRPGVMDQYF.

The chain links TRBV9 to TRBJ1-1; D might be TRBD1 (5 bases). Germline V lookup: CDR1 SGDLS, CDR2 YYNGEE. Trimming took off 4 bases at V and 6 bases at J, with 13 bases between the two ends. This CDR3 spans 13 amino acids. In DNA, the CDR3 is TGTGCCAGCAGCCCAATAGTGGGGGCTGAAGCTTTCTTT. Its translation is CASSPIVGAEAFF.

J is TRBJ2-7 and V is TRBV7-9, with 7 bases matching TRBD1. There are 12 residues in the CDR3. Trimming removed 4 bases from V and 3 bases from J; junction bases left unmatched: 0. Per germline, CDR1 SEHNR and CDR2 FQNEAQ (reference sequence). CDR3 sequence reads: CASSWDSYEQYF. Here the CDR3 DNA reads TGTGCCAGCAGCTGGGACAGCTACGAGCAGTACTTC.

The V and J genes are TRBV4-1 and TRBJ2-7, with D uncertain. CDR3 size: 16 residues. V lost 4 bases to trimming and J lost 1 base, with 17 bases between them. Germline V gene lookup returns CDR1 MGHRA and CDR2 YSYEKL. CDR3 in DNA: TGCGCCAGCAGCCCACTTCCCGCCGGGCGATCCTACGAGCAGTACTTC. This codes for CASSPLPAGRSYEQYF.

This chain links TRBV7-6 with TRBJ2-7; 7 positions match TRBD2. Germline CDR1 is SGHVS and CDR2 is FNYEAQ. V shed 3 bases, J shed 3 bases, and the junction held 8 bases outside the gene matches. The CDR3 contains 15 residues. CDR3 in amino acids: CASSLVTSRGYEQYF. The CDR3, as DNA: TGTGCCAGCAGCTTGGTGACTAGCCGGGGCTACGAGCAGTACTTC. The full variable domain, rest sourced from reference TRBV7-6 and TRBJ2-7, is GAGVSQSPRYKVTKRGQDVALRCDPISGHVSLYWYRQALGQGPEFLTYFNYEAQQDKSGLPNDRFSAERPEGSISTLTIQRTEQRDSAMYRCASSLVTSRGYEQYFGPGTRLTVT.

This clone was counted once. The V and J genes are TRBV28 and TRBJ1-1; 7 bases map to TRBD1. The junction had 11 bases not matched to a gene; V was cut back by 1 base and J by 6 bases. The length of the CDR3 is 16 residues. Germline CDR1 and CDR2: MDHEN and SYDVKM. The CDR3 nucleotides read TGTGCCAGCAGTTTATACCCGACAGGGAGATACGCTGAAGCTTTCTTT. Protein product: CASSLYPTGRYAEAFF.

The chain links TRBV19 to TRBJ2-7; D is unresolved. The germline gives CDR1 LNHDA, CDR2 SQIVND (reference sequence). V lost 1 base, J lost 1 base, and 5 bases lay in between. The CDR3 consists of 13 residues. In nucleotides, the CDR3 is TGTGCCAGTAGTATAGTGGGATCCTACGAGCAGTACTTC. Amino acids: CASSIVGSYEQYF.

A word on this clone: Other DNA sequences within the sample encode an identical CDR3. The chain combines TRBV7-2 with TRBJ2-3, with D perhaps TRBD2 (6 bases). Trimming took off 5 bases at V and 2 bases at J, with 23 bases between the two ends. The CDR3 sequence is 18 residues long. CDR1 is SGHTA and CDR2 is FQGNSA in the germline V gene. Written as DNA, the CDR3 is TGTGCCAGCAGCACCCCAAACGGACTACCTCGACTCACAGATACGCAGTATTTT. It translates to CASSTPNGLPRLTDTQYF.

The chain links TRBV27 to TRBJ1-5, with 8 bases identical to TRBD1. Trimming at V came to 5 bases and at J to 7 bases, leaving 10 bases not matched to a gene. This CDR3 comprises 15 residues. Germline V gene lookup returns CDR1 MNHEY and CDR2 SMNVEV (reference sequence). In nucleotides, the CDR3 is TGTGCCAGCAGTGGCCGACAGGGGTTAGGACAGCCCCAGCATTTT. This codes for CASSGRQGLGQPQHF.

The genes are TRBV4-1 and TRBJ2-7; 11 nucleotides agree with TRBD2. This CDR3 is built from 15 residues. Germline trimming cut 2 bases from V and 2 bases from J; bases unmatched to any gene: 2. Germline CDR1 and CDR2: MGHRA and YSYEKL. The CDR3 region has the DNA TGCGCCAGCAGCCAAACTAGCGGGGGAGCCTACGAGCAGTACTTC. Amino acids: CASSQTSGGAYEQYF.

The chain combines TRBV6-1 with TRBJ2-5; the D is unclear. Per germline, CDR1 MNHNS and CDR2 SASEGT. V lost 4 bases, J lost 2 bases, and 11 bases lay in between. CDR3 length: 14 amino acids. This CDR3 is CASSGWGVQETQYF. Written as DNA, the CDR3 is TGTGCCAGCAGTGGGTGGGGTGTGCAAGAGACCCAGTACTTC.

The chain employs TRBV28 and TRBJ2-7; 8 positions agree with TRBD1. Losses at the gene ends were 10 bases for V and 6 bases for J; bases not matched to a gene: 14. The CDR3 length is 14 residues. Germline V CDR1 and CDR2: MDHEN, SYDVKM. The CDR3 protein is CANSVARTGSEQYF. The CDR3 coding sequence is TGTGCCAACTCGGTGGCTAGGACAGGGAGCGAGCAGTACTTC.